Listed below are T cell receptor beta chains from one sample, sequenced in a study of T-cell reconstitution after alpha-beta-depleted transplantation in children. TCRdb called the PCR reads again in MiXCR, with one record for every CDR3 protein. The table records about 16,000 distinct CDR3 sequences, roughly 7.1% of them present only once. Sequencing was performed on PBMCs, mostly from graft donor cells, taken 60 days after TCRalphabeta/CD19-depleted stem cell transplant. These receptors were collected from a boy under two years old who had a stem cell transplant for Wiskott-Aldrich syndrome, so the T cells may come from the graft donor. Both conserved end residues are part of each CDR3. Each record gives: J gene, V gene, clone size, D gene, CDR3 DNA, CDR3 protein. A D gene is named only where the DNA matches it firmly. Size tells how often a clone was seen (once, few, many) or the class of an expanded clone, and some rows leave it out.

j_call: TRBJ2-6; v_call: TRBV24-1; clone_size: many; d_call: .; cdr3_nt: TGTGCCACCAGCATGGACAGCCCTGGGGCCAACGTCCTGACTTTC; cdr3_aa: CATSMDSPGANVLTF
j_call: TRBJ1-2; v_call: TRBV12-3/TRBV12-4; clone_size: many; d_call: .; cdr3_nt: TGTGCCAGCAGCCCCTCGGGGAGGAACTATGGCTACACCTTC; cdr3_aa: CASSPSGRNYGYTF
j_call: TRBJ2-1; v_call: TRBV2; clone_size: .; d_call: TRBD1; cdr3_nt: TGTGCCAGCAGTGACAGGGGGAATGAGCAGTTCTTC; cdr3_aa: CASSDRGNEQFF
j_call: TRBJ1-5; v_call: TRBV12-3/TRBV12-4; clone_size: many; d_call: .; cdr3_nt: TGTGCCAGCAGTTTCGGGGGCGCAGGCAATCAGCCCCAGCATTTT; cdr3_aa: CASSFGGAGNQPQHF
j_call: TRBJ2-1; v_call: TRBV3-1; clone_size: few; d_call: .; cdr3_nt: TGTGCCAGCAGCCAAGAACCAGCGGTACCCTACAATGAGCAGTTCTTC; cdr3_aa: CASSQEPAVPYNEQFF
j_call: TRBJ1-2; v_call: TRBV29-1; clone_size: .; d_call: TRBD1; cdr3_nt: TGCAGCGTATGGGGTCGAGGGGGCGGATATGGCTACACCTTC; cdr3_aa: CSVWGRGGGYGYTF
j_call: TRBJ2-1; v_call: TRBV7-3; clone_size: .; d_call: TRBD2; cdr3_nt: TGTGCCAGCAGCCCTCTAGCGGGAGTAGTCAATGAGCAGTTCTTC; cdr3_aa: CASSPLAGVVNEQFF
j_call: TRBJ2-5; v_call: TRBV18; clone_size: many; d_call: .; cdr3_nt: TGTGCCAGCTCACCGATGGGAGAGACCCAGTACTTC; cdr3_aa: CASSPMGETQYF
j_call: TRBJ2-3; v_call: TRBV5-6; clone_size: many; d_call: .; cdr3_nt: TGTGCCAGCAGCTTGATGGAGGGGTGGAGAGATACGCAGTATTTT; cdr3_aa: CASSLMEGWRDTQYF
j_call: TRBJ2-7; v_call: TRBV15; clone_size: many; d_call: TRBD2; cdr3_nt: TGTGCCACCAGCAGAGGGGGCGGGAGCTCCTACGAGCAGTACTTC; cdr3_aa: CATSRGGGSSYEQYF
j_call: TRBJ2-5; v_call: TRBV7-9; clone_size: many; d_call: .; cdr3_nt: TGTGCCAGCAGCTCCCGGCAAGAGACCCAGTACTTC; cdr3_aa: CASSSRQETQYF
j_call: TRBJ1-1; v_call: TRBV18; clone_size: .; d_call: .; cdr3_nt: TGTGCCAGCTCACCTCGCGACAGGCAGAACACTGAAGCTTTCTTT; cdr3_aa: CASSPRDRQNTEAFF
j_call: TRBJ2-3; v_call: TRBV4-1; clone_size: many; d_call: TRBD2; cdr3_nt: TGCGCCAGCAGCCAAGAGAAACTAGCGGGGGCCACAGATACGCAGTATTTT; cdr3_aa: CASSQEKLAGATDTQYF
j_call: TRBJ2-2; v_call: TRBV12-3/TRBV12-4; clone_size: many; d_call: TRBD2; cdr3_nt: TGTGCCAGCAGTTTAGCCCGACTAGCGGGAGCCGGGGAGCTGTTTTTT; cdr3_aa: CASSLARLAGAGELFF
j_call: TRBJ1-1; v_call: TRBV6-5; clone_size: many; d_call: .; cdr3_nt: TGTGCCAGCAGTACCGGGGGGACGGAAGCTTTCTTT; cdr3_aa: CASSTGGTEAFF
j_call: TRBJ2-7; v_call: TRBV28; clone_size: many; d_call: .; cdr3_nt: TGTGCCAGCAGTTCGGGGCTCCTCTACGAGCAGTACTTC; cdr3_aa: CASSSGLLYEQYF
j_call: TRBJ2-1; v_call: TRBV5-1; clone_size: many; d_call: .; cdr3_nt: TGCGCCAGCAGCTTGCTCTACTACAATGAGCAGTTCTTC; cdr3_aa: CASSLLYYNEQFF
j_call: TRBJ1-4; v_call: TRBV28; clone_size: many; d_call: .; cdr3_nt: TGTGCCAGCAGTTTTCGGGGGAAGCTCGAAAAACTGTTTTTT; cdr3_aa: CASSFRGKLEKLFF
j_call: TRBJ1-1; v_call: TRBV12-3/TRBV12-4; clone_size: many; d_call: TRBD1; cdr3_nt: TGTGCCAGCTCCGTAAGGACAGGGGGGCCGAAAACTGAAGCTTTCTTT; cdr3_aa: CASSVRTGGPKTEAFF
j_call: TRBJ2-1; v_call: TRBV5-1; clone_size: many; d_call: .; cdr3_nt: TGCGCCAGCAGTTGGGCCGGACCGACGGATGAGCAGTTCTTC; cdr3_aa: CASSWAGPTDEQFF
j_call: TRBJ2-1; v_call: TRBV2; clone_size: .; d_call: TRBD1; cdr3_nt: TGTGCCAGCCGCCGGGACAGGTTATACAATGAGCAGTTCTTC; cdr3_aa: CASRRDRLYNEQFF
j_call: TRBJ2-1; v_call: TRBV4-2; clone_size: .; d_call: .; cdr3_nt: TGTGCCATCAGCCCAGGGATCGTCTGCTCAAACTACAATGAGCAGTTCTTC; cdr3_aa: CAISPGIVCSNYNEQFF
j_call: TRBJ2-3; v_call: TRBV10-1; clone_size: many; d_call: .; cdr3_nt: TGCGCCAGCAGTGACGGGACAGATACGCAGTATTTT; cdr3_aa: CASSDGTDTQYF
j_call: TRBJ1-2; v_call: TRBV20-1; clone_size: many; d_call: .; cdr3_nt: TGCAGTGCTAACTCCCCTGCGGCCGGCGTCGCCTATGGCTACACCTTC; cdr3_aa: CSANSPAAGVAYGYTF
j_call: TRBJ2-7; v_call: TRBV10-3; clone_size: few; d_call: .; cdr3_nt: TGTGCCGCGGCAGGGGAGCCCTTGTACGAGCAGTACTTC; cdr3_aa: CAAAGEPLYEQYF
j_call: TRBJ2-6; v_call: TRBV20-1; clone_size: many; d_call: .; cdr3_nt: TGCAGTGCTATAAGCTACTCTGGGGCCAACGTCCTGACTTTC; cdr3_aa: CSAISYSGANVLTF
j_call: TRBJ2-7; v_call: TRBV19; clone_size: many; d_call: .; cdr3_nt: TGTGCCAGTAGTATGGAAGGGAGAGGAAACGAGCAGTACTTC; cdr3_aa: CASSMEGRGNEQYF
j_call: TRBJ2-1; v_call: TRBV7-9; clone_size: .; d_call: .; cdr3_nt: TGTGCCAGCAGCTCAGATCTTTGGGGGCATGAGCAGTTCTTC; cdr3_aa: CASSSDLWGHEQFF
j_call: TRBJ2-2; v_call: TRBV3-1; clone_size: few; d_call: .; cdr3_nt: TGTGCCAGCAGCCCCCTTCCTCTCTCTGGCAGCCCGAACACCGGGGAGCTGTTTTTT; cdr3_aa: CASSPLPLSGSPNTGELFF
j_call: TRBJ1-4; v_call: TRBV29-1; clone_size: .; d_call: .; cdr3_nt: TGCAGCGTTGGCCAGAGTAATGAAAAACTGTTTTTT; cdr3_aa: CSVGQSNEKLFF
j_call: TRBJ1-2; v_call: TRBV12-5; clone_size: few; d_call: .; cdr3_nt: TGTGCTAGTGGTACCAAGGCGGGGGGCTACACCTTC; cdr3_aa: CASGTKAGGYTF
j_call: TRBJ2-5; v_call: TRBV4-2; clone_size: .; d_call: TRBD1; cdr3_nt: TGTGCCAGCAGCCGGGACAGGGGTACACAAGAGACCCAGTACTTC; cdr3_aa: CASSRDRGTQETQYF
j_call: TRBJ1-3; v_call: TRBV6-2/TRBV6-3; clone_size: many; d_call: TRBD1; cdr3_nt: TGTGCCAGCAGGCCGGGACAGCTTTCTGGAAACACCATATATTTT; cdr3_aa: CASRPGQLSGNTIYF
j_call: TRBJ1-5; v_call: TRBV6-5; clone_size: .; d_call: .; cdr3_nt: TGTGCCAGCAGCCCCACCCTAGGGGTTCAGCCCCAGCATTTT; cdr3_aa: CASSPTLGVQPQHF
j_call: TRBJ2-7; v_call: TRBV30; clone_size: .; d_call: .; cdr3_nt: TGTGCCTGCGCGGACATGAGCTCCTACGAGCAGTACTTC; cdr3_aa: CACADMSSYEQYF
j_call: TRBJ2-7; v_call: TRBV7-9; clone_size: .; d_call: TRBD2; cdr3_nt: TGTGCCAGCAGCTTAATAGGGGTAGCGGGAGATCCCCACGAGCAGTACTTC; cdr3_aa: CASSLIGVAGDPHEQYF
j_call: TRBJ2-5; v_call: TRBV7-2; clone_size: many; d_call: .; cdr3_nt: TGTGCCAGCAGCCCAGGGGTAGCGAACCAAGAGACCCAGTACTTC; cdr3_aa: CASSPGVANQETQYF
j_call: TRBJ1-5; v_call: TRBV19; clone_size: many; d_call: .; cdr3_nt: TGTGCCAGTAGTCACACCGGCACTGCGGGGGCTGGCAATCAGCCCCAGCATTTT; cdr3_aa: CASSHTGTAGAGNQPQHF
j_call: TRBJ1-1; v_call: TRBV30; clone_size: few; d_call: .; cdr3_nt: TGTGCCTGGAGTGTAGCCCCACGGTGCGGCACTGAAGCTTTCTTT; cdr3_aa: CAWSVAPRCGTEAFF
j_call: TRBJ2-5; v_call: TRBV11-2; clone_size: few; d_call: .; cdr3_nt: TGTGCCAGCGGATTGGGAGGTCGGGAGACCCAGTACTTC; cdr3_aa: CASGLGGRETQYF
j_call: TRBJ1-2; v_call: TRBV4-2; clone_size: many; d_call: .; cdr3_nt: TGTGCCAGCAGCCCCGGCAGGGAAGGTGGCTACACCTTC; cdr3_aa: CASSPGREGGYTF
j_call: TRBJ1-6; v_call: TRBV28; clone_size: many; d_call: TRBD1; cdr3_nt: TGTGCCAGCAGCCGACCGATCGGGACAGGTAATTCACCCCTCCACTTT; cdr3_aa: CASSRPIGTGNSPLHF
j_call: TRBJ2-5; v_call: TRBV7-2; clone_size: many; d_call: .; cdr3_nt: TGTGCCAGCAGCTTAAGGGGAACTGTCGAGACCCAGTACTTC; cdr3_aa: CASSLRGTVETQYF
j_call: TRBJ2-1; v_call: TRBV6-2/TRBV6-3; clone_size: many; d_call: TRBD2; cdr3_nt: TGTGCCAGCAGTTCTGGACTAGCGGGAGGGGATGAGCAGTTCTTC; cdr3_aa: CASSSGLAGGDEQFF
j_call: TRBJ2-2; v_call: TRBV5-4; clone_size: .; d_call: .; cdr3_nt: TGTGCCAGCAGCTTGGCGCGTGGGGACACCGGGGAGCTGTTTTTT; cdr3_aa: CASSLARGDTGELFF
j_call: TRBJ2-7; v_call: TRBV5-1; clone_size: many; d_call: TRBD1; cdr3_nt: TGCGCCAGCACGGTCTTCATAGACAGGGATCCATTTTCTTACGAGCAGTACTTC; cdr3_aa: CASTVFIDRDPFSYEQYF
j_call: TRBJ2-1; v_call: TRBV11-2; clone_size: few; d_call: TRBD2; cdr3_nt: TGTGCCAGCAGCCCTAGGCGACAGCGGGAGGGCGGCGAGCAGTTCTTC; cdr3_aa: CASSPRRQREGGEQFF